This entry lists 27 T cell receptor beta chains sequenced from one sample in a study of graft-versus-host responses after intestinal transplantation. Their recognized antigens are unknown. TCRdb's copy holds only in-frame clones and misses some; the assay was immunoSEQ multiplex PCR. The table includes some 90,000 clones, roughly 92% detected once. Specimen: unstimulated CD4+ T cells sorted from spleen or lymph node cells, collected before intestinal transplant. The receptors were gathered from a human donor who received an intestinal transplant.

The CDR3 sequence: CASSLWTSGSGRGTDTQYF. Written as DNA, the CDR3 is TGCGCCAGCAGCTTGTGGACTAGCGGGTCGGGTCGGGGCACAGATACGCAGTATTTT. The chain links TRBV5-1 to TRBJ2-3; 11 positions match TRBD2. The V and J ends lost 1 base and 1 base, in that order; junction bases with no gene match: 11. Germline assignment: CDR1 SGHRS and CDR2 YFSETQ. This CDR3 is built from 19 residues. The full variable domain, its missing parts supplied by reference TRBV5-1 and TRBJ2-3, is KAGVTQTPRYLIKTRGQQVTLSCSPISGHRSVSWYQQTPGQGLQFLFEYFSETQRNKGNFPGRFSGRQFSNSRSEMNVSTLELGDSALYLCASSLWTSGSGRGTDTQYFGPGTRLTVL.

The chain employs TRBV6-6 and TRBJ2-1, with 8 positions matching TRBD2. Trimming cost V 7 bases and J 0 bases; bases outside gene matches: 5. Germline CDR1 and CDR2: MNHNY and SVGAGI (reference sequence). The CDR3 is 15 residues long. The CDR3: CASTSGWSSYNEQFF. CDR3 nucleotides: TGTGCCAGCACTAGCGGGTGGAGCTCCTACAATGAGCAGTTCTTC.

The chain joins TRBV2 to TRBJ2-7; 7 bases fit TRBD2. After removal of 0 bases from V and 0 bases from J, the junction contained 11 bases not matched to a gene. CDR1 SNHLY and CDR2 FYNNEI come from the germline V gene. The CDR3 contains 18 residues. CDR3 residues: CASSEAFGLGKGSYEQYF. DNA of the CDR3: TGTGCCAGCAGTGAAGCGTTTGGACTAGGTAAAGGCTCCTACGAGCAGTACTTC.

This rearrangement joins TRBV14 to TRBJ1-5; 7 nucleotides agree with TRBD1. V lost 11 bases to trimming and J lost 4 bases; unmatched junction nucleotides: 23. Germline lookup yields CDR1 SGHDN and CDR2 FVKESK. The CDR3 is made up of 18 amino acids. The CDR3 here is CAGLLFPGQKSQNQPQHF. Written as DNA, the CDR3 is TGTGCCGGCTTGCTGTTTCCGGGACAGAAAAGTCAAAATCAGCCCCAGCATTTT.

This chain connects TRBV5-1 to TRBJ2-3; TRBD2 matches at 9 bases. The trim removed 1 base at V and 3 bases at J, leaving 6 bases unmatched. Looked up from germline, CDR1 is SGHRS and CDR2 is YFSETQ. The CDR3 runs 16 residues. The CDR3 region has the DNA TGCGCCAGCAGCTTGTGCGGCGGGGGGGCTACAGATACGCAGTATTTT. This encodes CASSLCGGGATDTQYF.

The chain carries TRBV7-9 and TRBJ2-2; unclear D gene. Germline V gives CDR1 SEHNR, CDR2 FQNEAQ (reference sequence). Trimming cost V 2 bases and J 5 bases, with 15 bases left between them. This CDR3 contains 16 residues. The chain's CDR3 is CASSLTDRTRTGELFF. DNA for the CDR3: TGTGCCAGCAGCTTAACAGATCGGACCCGTACCGGGGAGCTGTTTTTT.

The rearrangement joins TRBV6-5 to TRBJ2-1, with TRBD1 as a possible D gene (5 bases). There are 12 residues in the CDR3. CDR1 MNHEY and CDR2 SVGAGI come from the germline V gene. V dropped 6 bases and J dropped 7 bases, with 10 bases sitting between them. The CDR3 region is CASSRVRNEQFF. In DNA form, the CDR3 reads TGTGCCAGCAGCAGGGTGAGGAATGAGCAGTTCTTC.

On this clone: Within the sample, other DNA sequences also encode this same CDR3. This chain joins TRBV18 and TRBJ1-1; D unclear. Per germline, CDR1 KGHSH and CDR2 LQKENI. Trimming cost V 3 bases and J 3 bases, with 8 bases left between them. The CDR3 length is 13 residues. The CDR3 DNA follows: TGTGCCAGCTCACCGGATAGCTACACTGAAGCTTTCTTT. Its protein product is CASSPDSYTEAFF.

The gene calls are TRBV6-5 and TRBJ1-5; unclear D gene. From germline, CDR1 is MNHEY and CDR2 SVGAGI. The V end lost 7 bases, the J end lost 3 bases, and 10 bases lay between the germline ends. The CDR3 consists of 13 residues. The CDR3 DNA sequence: TGTGCCAGCACCTCAGGACCCAATCAGCCCCAGCATTTT. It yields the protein CASTSGPNQPQHF.

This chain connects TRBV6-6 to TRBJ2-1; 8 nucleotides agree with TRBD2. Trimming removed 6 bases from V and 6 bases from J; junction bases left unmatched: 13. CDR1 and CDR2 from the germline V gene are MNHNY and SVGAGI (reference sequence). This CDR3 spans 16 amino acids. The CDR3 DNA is TGTGCCAGCAGCCTAGCGAAGCGGGAGATGGGCAATGAGCAGTTCTTC. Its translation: CASSLAKREMGNEQFF.

The CDR3: CASSPWKQGPQHF. CDR3 DNA: TGTGCCAGCAGCCCATGGAAACAGGGTCCCCAGCATTTT. The chain links TRBV7-9 to TRBJ1-5, with D perhaps matching TRBD1 (6 bases). V was cut by 5 bases and J by 10 bases, with 15 bases left in between. This CDR3 is built from 13 residues. The germline V gene has CDR1 SEHNR and CDR2 FQNEAQ (reference sequence).

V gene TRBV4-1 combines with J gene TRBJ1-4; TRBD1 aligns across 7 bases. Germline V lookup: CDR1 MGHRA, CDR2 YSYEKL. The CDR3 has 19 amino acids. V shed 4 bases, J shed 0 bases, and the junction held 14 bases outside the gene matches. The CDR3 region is CASSPRQQGPVATNEKLFF. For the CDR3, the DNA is TGCGCCAGCAGCCCCAGGCAACAGGGGCCTGTTGCAACTAATGAAAAACTGTTTTTT.

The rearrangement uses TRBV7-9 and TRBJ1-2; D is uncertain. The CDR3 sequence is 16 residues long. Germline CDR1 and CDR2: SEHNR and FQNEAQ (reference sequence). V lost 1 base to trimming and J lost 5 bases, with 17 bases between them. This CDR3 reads CASSLDRKRLAYGYTF. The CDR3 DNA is TGTGCCAGCAGCTTAGATCGTAAACGTTTAGCTTATGGCTACACCTTC.

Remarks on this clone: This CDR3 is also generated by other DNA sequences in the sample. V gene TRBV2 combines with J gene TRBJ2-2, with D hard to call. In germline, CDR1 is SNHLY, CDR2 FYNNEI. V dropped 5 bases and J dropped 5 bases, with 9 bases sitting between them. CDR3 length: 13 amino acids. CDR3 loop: CASSPLRTGELFF. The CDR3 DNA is TGTGCCAGCAGTCCCCTTAGGACCGGGGAGCTGTTTTTT.

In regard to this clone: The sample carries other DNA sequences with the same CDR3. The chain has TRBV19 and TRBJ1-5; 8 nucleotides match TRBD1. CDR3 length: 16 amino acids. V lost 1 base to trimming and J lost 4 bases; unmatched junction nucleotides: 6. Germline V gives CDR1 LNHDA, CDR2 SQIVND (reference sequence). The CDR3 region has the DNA TGTGCCAGTAGTATAGGGACAGGGAAAGGGAATCAGCCCCAGCATTTT. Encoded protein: CASSIGTGKGNQPQHF.

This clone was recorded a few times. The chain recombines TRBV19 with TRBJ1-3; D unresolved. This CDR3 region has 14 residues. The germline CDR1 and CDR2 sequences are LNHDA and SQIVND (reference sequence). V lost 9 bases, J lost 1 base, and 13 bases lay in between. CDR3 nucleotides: TGTGCCAGCCACGACGCGGGATCTGGAAACACCATATATTTT. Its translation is CASHDAGSGNTIYF.

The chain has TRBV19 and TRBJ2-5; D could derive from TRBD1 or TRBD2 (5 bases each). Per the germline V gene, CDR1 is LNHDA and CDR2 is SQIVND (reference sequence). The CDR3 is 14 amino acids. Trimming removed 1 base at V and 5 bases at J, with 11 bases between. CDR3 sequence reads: CASSIVWGGETQYF. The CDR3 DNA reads TGTGCCAGTAGTATAGTCTGGGGCGGGGAGACCCAGTACTTC. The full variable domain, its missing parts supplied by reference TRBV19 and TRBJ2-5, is DGGITQSPKYLFRKEGQNVTLSCEQNLNHDAMYWYRQDPGQGLRLIYYSQIVNDFQKGDIAEGYSVSREKKESFPLTVTSAQKNPTAFYLCASSIVWGGETQYFGPGTRLLVL.

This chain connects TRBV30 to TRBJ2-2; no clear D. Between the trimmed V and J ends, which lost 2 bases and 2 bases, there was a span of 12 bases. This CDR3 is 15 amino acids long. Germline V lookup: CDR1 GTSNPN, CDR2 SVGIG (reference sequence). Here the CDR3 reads CAWSSPGPNTGELFF. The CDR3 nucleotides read TGTGCCTGGAGTTCCCCCGGACCTAACACCGGGGAGCTGTTTTTT. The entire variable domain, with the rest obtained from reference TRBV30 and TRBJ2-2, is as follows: SQTIHQWPATLVQPVGSPLSLECTVEGTSNPNLYWYRQAAGRGLQLLFYSVGIGQISSEVPQNLSASRPQDRQFILSSKKLLLSDSGFYLCAWSSPGPNTGELFFGEGSRLTVL.

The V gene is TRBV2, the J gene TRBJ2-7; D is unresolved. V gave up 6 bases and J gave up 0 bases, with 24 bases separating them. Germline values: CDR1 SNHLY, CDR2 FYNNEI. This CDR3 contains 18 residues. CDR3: CASSLLRVIVQLSYEQYF. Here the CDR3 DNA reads TGTGCCAGCAGCCTTCTTAGGGTGATAGTCCAGCTCTCCTACGAGCAGTACTTC.

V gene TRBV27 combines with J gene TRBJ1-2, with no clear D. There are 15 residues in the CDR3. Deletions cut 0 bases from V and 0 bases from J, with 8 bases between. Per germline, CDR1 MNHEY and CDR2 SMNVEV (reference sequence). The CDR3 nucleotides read TGTGCCAGCAGTTTATCGACCGGATCTAACTATGGCTACACCTTC. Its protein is CASSLSTGSNYGYTF.

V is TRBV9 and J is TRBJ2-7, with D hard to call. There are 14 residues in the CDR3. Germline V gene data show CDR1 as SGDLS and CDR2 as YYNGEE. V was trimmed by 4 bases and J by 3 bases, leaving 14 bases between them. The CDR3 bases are TGTGCCAGCAGCCTCCACGAAGGCTTCTACGAGCAGTACTTC. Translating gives CASSLHEGFYEQYF.

This CDR3 is CASSLAGGYGYTF. CDR3 in DNA: TGTGCCAGCAGCTTAGCAGGGGGCTATGGCTACACCTTC. This sequence joins TRBV7-9 and TRBJ1-2; tentatively, D is TRBD1 (6 bases). The germline V gene encodes CDR1 SEHNR and CDR2 FQNEAQ (reference sequence). This CDR3 spans 13 amino acids. Trimming removed 0 bases from V and 4 bases from J, with 6 bases in between.

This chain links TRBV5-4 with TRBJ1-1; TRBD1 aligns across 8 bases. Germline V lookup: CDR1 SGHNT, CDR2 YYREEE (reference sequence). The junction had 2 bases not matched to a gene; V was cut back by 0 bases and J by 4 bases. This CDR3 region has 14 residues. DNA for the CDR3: TGTGCCAGCAGCTTGGGACAGGGGATCACTGAAGCTTTCTTT. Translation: CASSLGQGITEAFF.

The CDR3, as DNA: TGTGCCAGCAGTTACGGGACAGGGAGAGTAAATGAGCAGTTCTTC. As protein: CASSYGTGRVNEQFF. V usage is TRBV6-5 and J usage is TRBJ2-1; TRBD1 agrees at 9 bases. The CDR3 loop spans 15 amino acids. Germline V gives CDR1 MNHEY, CDR2 SVGAGI. V lost 2 bases to trimming and J lost 7 bases; unmatched junction nucleotides: 6.

CDR3 amino acids: CASRGTSGTYTGELFF. The CDR3, as DNA: TGTGCCAGCAGGGGGACTAGCGGGACCTACACCGGGGAGCTGTTTTTT. V and J are TRBV7-8 and TRBJ2-2, with TRBD2 matching over 13 bases. This CDR3 has 16 amino acids. V gave up 6 bases and J gave up 3 bases; unmatched junction bases: 4. The germline CDR1 and CDR2 sequences are SGHVS and FQNEAQ. Supplemented by reference TRBV7-8 and TRBJ2-2, the full variable domain reads GAGVSQSPRYKVAKRGQDVALRCDPISGHVSLFWYQQALGQGPEFLTYFQNEAQLDKSGLPSDRFFAERPEGSVSTLKIQRTQQEDSAVYLCASRGTSGTYTGELFFGEGSRLTVL.

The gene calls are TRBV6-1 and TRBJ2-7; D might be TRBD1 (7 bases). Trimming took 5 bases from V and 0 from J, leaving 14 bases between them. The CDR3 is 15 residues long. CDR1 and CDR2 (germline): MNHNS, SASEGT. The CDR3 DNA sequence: TGTGCCAGCAGTACCCAGGGGGGCAGCTCCTACGAGCAGTACTTC. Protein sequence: CASSTQGGSSYEQYF.

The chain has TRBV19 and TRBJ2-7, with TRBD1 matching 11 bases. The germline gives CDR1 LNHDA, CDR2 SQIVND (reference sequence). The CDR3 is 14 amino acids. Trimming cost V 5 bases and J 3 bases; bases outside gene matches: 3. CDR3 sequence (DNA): TGTGCCAGTAGTGCGGGACAGGGGGGCTACGAGCAGTACTTC. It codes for CASSAGQGGYEQYF.